The T cell receptor (beta chain) described here comes from a study of cytomegalovirus exposure and HLA in healthy donors. The V and J ends lost 0 bases and 3 bases, in that order; junction bases with no gene match: 3. This CDR3 contains 15 residues. The germline V gene encodes CDR1 MGHRA and CDR2 YSYEKL. 60 Vbeta and 13 Jbeta primers were used in PCR. Method: immunoSEQ multiplex PCR; TCRdb's copy keeps in-frame clones and lacks some. Of about 260,000 clones in the sample, 84% were seen once. This chain connects TRBV4-1 to TRBJ2-3; 7 positions match TRBD1. This clonotype was sampled from a woman in her thirties or forties in good health and CMV-seropositive. The sequenced sample consisted of PBMCs. The CDR3 nucleotides read TGCGCCAGCAGCCAAGAAGAGGGGGCTACAGATACGCAGTATTTT. It encodes CASSQEEGATDTQYF.